This TCR beta chain was captured in a study of metastatic and nonmetastatic thyroid tumors. Broader study findings: In both blood and tumor samples, TCR beta diversity was reported significantly higher for malignant than benign nodules.

Unmatched junction bases numbered 3, after V lost 2 bases and J lost 1 base. The CDR3 consists of 15 residues. Germline V gene data show CDR1 as SQVTM and CDR2 as ANQGSEA. None of the patients had undergone any treatment ahead of thyroid surgery. The sample holds many counts of this clone. The target antigen is unknown. Using MiXCR, TCRdb re-called clones from the PCR reads. The sample yields some 39,000 clones, under 20% seen once. The chain couples TRBV29-1 to TRBJ2-3, with TRBD1 identical over 10 bases. The sample comprised blood. This clonotype was sampled from a female donor with papillary thyroid cancer or a benign thyroid nodule (not recorded which). Some clones in this sample may be carry-over from other donors' samples. The CDR3 protein is CSVEMTGGGTDTQYF. CDR3 coding DNA: TGCAGCGTTGAAATGACAGGGGGCGGCACAGATACGCAGTATTTT.